Listed here are 18 T cell receptor beta chains from one sample, sequenced in a study of shared clonotypes between healthy human individuals. Here immunoSEQ multiplex PCR was the method, and the copy in TCRdb shows in-frame clones only, minus some. The repertoire holds 2 million to 2.5 million clones, with 95% as singletons. Sequencing was done on a sample of naive CD4+ T cells sorted from blood. Subset: CD45RA+ positively selected. The receptors were sampled from a young man in good health.

The V call is TRBV19, the J call TRBJ1-5; no reliable D call. Trimming stripped 1 base from V and 1 base from J, with 8 bases between. This CDR3 is built from 15 residues. Germline V gene lookup returns CDR1 LNHDA and CDR2 SQIVND (reference sequence). The CDR3 here is CASSIVGSSNQPQHF. Written as DNA, the CDR3 is TGTGCCAGTAGTATAGTAGGGTCGAGCAATCAGCCCCAGCATTTT.

For this clone: The identical CDR3 is also encoded by other nucleotide sequences in the sample. V is TRBV5-6 and J is TRBJ1-1; 9 nucleotides line up with TRBD1. J lost 2 bases, V lost 0 bases, and 5 bases had no gene match. The CDR3 has 16 residues. Germline V lookup: CDR1 SGHDT, CDR2 YYEEEE. The DNA for the CDR3 is TGTGCCAGCAGCTTGGAACAGGGGGCGAAAAACACTGAAGCTTTCTTT. Protein product: CASSLEQGAKNTEAFF.

This chain links TRBV5-1 with TRBJ2-7; 9 positions match TRBD2. J lost 2 bases, V lost 4 bases, and 4 bases had no gene match. The CDR3 is 14 amino acids. The germline V gene has CDR1 SGHRS and CDR2 YFSETQ. This chain's CDR3 is CASSQTSGTYEQYF. In nucleotides, the CDR3 is TGCGCCAGCAGCCAGACTAGCGGAACCTACGAGCAGTACTTC.

The rearrangement uses TRBV7-9 and TRBJ1-6, with 7 bases identical to TRBD1. The V gene end was trimmed by 2 bases and the J gene end by 7 bases; junction bases not matched to a gene: 2. CDR1 and CDR2 (germline): SEHNR, FQNEAQ (reference sequence). The CDR3 consists of 14 residues. CDR3 bases: TGTGCCAGCAGCTTAATACAGGGGAATTCACCCCTCCACTTT. Translating gives CASSLIQGNSPLHF.

This rearrangement joins TRBV11-2 to TRBJ2-7, with D possibly being TRBD1 or TRBD2 (5 bases each). Trimming cost V 6 bases and J 3 bases, with 18 bases left between them. Germline V lookup: CDR1 SGHAT, CDR2 FQNNGV. The CDR3 is 15 amino acids. The CDR3 coding sequence is TGTGCCAGCAGGGAGTCCGGGACCAAAAACTACGAGCAGTACTTC. It translates to CASRESGTKNYEQYF.

The J gene is TRBJ2-7, the V gene TRBV19, with 10 nucleotides matching TRBD1. Per germline, CDR1 LNHDA and CDR2 SQIVND (reference sequence). V shed 5 bases, J shed 2 bases, and the junction held 9 bases outside the gene matches. The CDR3 extends over 16 amino acids. CDR3 in amino acids: CASSSRQGAGTYEQYF. The CDR3 DNA follows: TGTGCCAGTAGTTCGAGACAGGGGGCAGGAACCTACGAGCAGTACTTC. The full variable domain, completed using reference TRBV19 and TRBJ2-7, is DGGITQSPKYLFRKEGQNVTLSCEQNLNHDAMYWYRQDPGQGLRLIYYSQIVNDFQKGDIAEGYSVSREKKESFPLTVTSAQKNPTAFYLCASSSRQGAGTYEQYFGPGTRLTVT.

This clone was counted once. The chain employs TRBV5-1 and TRBJ2-1; D is ambiguous. The length of the CDR3 is 12 residues. Trimming removed 4 bases at V and 5 bases at J, with 7 bases between. CDR1 SGHRS and CDR2 YFSETQ come from the germline V gene. This CDR3 is CASSLWNNEQFF. CDR3 coding DNA: TGCGCCAGCAGCCTATGGAACAATGAGCAGTTCTTC.

The chain links TRBV12-5 to TRBJ2-7; 11 nucleotides match TRBD1. There are 14 residues in the CDR3. Germline CDR1 LGHNT, CDR2 FRNRAP. With 5 bases clipped from V and 6 bases from J, the junction kept 6 bases outside the gene matches. The DNA for the CDR3 is TGTGCTAGTGGTCCCGGGACAGGGGGACTCGAGCAGTACTTC. It is translated as CASGPGTGGLEQYF. Together with reference TRBV12-5 and TRBJ2-7, the CDR3 gives the full variable domain: DARVTQTPRHKVTEMGQEVTMRCQPILGHNTVFWYRQTMMQGLELLAYFRNRAPLDDSGMPKDRFSAEMPDATLATLKIQPSEPRDSAVYFCASGPGTGGLEQYFGPGTRLTVT.

V gene TRBV28 combines with J gene TRBJ2-5; 8 positions agree with TRBD2. Trimming cost V 6 bases and J 0 bases; bases outside gene matches: 18. The CDR3 is 19 residues long. CDR1 and CDR2 (germline): MDHEN, SYDVKM. CDR3: CASRGLLPSLAVYQETQYF. The CDR3 DNA reads TGTGCCAGCAGGGGGCTTCTCCCATCACTAGCGGTGTACCAAGAGACCCAGTACTTC. Full variable domain (outside the CDR3, taken from reference TRBV28 and TRBJ2-5): DVKVTQSSRYLVKRTGEKVFLECVQDMDHENMFWYRQDPGLGLRLIYFSYDVKMKEKGDIPEGYSVSREKKERFSLILESASTNQTSMYLCASRGLLPSLAVYQETQYFGPGTRLLVL.

V and J are TRBV6-5 and TRBJ2-5; possible D gene TRBD1, 5 bases. CDR1 MNHEY and CDR2 SVGAGI come from the germline V gene. The CDR3 spans 12 residues. V was clipped by 6 bases and J by 7 bases, with 12 bases between them. The DNA for the CDR3 is TGTGCCAGCAGCTCACCAGGGTGGACCCAGTACTTC. This codes for CASSSPGWTQYF.

The V gene is TRBV7-8, the J gene TRBJ1-2; 8 bases line up with TRBD1. CDR3 length: 14 amino acids. V gave up 5 bases and J gave up 8 bases; unmatched junction bases: 10. From germline, CDR1 is SGHVS and CDR2 FQNEAQ. CDR3 in amino acids: CASSIQSTGAGYTF. As DNA, the CDR3 is TGTGCCAGCAGCATCCAATCGACAGGGGCGGGCTACACCTTC.

The chain combines TRBV2 with TRBJ2-7, with 11 bases lining up with TRBD2. The CDR3 runs 13 residues. In germline, CDR1 is SNHLY, CDR2 FYNNEI. Losses at the gene ends were 7 bases for V and 5 bases for J; bases not matched to a gene: 4. For the CDR3, the DNA is TGTGCCAGCAAAGGTAGCGGGGGGGACGAGCAGTACTTC. The encoded protein is CASKGSGGDEQYF.

The CDR3 DNA reads as TGCGCCAGCAGCTTGGAGGGGTGGGGCATGAACACTGAAGCTTTCTTT. Translating it yields CASSLEGWGMNTEAFF. This rearrangement joins TRBV5-1 to TRBJ1-1; D may be TRBD1 (5 bases). Germline CDR1 and CDR2: SGHRS and YFSETQ. This CDR3 spans 16 amino acids. Trimming shortened V by 0 bases and J by 0 bases, and 12 bases separated the two germline ends.

This clone was detected only once. The CDR3 reads CASRDRAYYGYTF. The CDR3 DNA sequence: TGTGCCAGTAGGGACAGGGCTTACTATGGCTACACCTTC. V gene TRBV28 combines with J gene TRBJ1-2, with 9 bases lining up with TRBD1. From germline, CDR1 is MDHEN and CDR2 SYDVKM. The V segment lost 9 bases and the J segment 3 bases; nucleotides outside the gene matches: 5. This CDR3 spans 13 amino acids.

This chain links TRBV18 with TRBJ1-5; D unclear. The CDR3 has 15 residues. Germline values: CDR1 KGHSH, CDR2 LQKENI. Trimming took 2 bases from V and 0 from J, leaving 8 bases between them. The CDR3 loop is CASSPKQNSNQPQHF. CDR3 nucleotides: TGTGCCAGCTCACCAAAACAGAATAGCAATCAGCCCCAGCATTTT. Complete variable domain (other parts from reference TRBV18 and TRBJ1-5): NAGVMQNPRHLVRRRGQEARLRCSPMKGHSHVYWYRQLPEEGLKFMVYLQKENIIDESGMPKERFSAEFPKEGPSILRIQQVVRGDSAAYFCASSPKQNSNQPQHFGDGTRLSIL.

The count of this clone is one. This sequence joins TRBV10-3 and TRBJ1-6; 7 nucleotides line up with TRBD1. The V and J ends lost 7 bases and 6 bases, in that order; junction bases with no gene match: 9. CDR1 is ENHRY and CDR2 is SYGVKD in the germline V gene. The CDR3 sequence is 15 residues long. CDR3 nucleotides: TGTGCCATCAAGAAAACAGGGGACGCTAATTCACCCCTCCACTTT. It encodes CAIKKTGDANSPLHF.

J is TRBJ1-6 and V is TRBV6-1, with D possibly matching TRBD1 (5 bases). CDR1 MNHNS and CDR2 SASEGT come from the germline V gene. Trimming stripped 6 bases from V and 7 bases from J, with 16 bases between. This CDR3 spans 15 amino acids. The CDR3 reads CASRQWGVENSPLHF. The CDR3 DNA is TGTGCCAGCAGGCAATGGGGGGTGGAGAATTCACCCCTCCACTTT.

The chain uses TRBV27 and TRBJ2-1; TRBD2 matches 13 bases. Per the germline V gene, CDR1 is MNHEY and CDR2 is SMNVEV (reference sequence). CDR3 size: 19 residues. Trimming removed 5 bases from V and 6 bases from J; junction bases left unmatched: 16. The CDR3 spells CASSQTSGRALGSLNEQFF. CDR3 DNA sequence: TGTGCCAGCAGTCAAACTAGCGGGAGGGCCCTCGGTTCTCTCAATGAGCAGTTCTTC.